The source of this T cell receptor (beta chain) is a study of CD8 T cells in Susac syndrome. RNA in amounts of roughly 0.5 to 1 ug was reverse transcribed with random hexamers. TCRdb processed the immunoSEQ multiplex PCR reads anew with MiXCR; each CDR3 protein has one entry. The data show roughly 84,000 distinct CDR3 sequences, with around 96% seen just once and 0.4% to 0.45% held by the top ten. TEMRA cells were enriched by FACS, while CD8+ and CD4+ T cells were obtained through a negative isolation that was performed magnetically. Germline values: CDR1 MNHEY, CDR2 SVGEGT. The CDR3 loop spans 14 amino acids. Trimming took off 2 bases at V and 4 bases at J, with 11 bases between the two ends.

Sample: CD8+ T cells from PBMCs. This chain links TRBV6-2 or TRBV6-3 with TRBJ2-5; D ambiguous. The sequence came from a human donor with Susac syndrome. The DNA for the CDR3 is TGTGCCAGCAGTTACCTGCCCCGAGGAGAGACCCAGTACTTC. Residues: CASSYLPRGETQYF.